Listed here are 14 T cell receptor beta chains from one sample, sequenced in a study of blood T cell repertoires in COVID-19. Repertoires were generated with immunoSEQ multiplex PCR, while TCRdb's copy carries only in-frame clones and drops some. Of about 360,000 clones detected, 65% to 90% appear once; the ten largest clones hold less than 9%. Sequencing was performed on peripheral blood. These receptors were collected from a woman aged 55-75 years with COVID-19, enrolled during active disease.

This clone showed up just once. The chain employs TRBV30 and TRBJ1-1; D is unclear. Germline V gene lookup returns CDR1 GTSNPN and CDR2 SVGIG (reference sequence). The ends were cut back, 6 bases at V and 3 bases at J, with 11 bases in the middle. This CDR3 has 12 amino acids. The CDR3, as DNA: TGTGCCTGTTCGACACCTTACACTGAAGCTTTCTTT. Translated: CACSTPYTEAFF.

This clone has just one count. The V gene is TRBV7-9, the J gene TRBJ1-1; 10 positions agree with TRBD1. Germline lookup yields CDR1 SEHNR and CDR2 FQNEAQ (reference sequence). With 5 bases clipped from V and 4 bases from J, the junction kept 4 bases outside the gene matches. This CDR3 spans 14 amino acids. CDR3 protein: CASSQGQGSTEAFF. In DNA form, the CDR3 reads TGTGCCAGCAGCCAGGGACAGGGGAGCACTGAAGCTTTCTTT.

The genes are TRBV29-1 and TRBJ1-1; TRBD1 might be the D (5 bases). The ends were cut back, 7 bases at V and 6 bases at J, with 21 bases in the middle. Germline loops: CDR1 SQVTM, CDR2 ANQGSEA. The CDR3 runs to 14 residues. The CDR3 is CSAYKGGVDAEAFF. The CDR3 DNA follows: TGCAGCGCTTATAAGGGAGGGGTTGACGCTGAAGCTTTCTTT.

The chain uses TRBV27 and TRBJ2-3, with 12 bases identical to TRBD2. This CDR3 spans 16 amino acids. The V segment lost 6 bases and the J segment 7 bases; nucleotides outside the gene matches: 11. Germline CDR1 is MNHEY and CDR2 is SMNVEV (reference sequence). In DNA, the CDR3 is TGTGCCAGCAGACCGACTAGCGGGGGTTATCGAAATACGCAGTATTTT. This translates into CASRPTSGGYRNTQYF.

The chain combines TRBV4-1 with TRBJ1-5, with D possibly matching TRBD1 (5 bases). The V gene's germline CDR1 is MGHRA and CDR2 YSYEKL. The ends were cut back, 8 bases at V and 6 bases at J, with 38 bases in the middle. The CDR3 length is 21 residues. CDR3: CASSLGSGGELLGGIFQPQHF. The CDR3 DNA is TGCGCCAGCTCTCTGGGGAGCGGGGGAGAATTGTTGGGAGGAATTTTTCAGCCCCAGCATTTT.

CDR3 protein: CASSPWGGNEQYF. The CDR3 DNA reads as TGTGCCAGCAGCCCCTGGGGAGGAAACGAGCAGTACTTC. The J gene is TRBJ2-7, the V gene TRBV5-8; D possibly corresponds to TRBD2 (6 bases). Per the germline V gene, CDR1 is SGHTS and CDR2 is YDEGEE. V lost 4 bases to trimming and J lost 5 bases, with 13 bases between them. The CDR3 runs 13 residues.

The chain carries TRBV5-4 and TRBJ2-3, with 7 bases lining up with TRBD2. CDR3 length: 13 amino acids. V trimming: 5 bases; J trimming: 4 bases; junction bases outside the gene matches: 4. Per germline, CDR1 SGHNT and CDR2 YYREEE (reference sequence). CDR3 DNA: TGTGCCAGCAGTACCCGGGGGGCAGATACGCAGTATTTT. It specifies CASSTRGADTQYF.

The CDR3 loop is CASSYQGVNNSPLHF. The CDR3 nucleotides are TGTGCCAGCAGTTACCAGGGGGTAAATAATTCACCCCTCCACTTT. The V and J genes are TRBV6-6 and TRBJ1-6; 7 bases line up with TRBD1. CDR3 length: 15 amino acids. Trimming took 2 bases from V and 5 from J; bases not matched to a gene: 3. Germline V gene lookup returns CDR1 MNHNY and CDR2 SVGAGI (reference sequence).

The count of this clone is one. The chain links TRBV3-1 (or the pseudogene TRBV3-2) to TRBJ1-4; D not resolved. V lost 1 base and J lost 4, with 13 bases in between. CDR3 size: 16 residues. The V gene's germline CDR1 is LGHDT and CDR2 YNNKEL (reference sequence). DNA of the CDR3: TGTGCCAGCAGCCAAGTTTTGTGGCGGAATAATGAAAAACTGTTTTTT. Its translation is CASSQVLWRNNEKLFF.

The rearrangement joins TRBV6-2 or TRBV6-3 to TRBJ1-5, with 7 bases aligning to TRBD1. The germline gives CDR1 MNHEY, CDR2 SVGEGT. The CDR3 contains 14 residues. After removal of 6 bases from V and 1 base from J, the junction contained 3 bases not matched to a gene. CDR3 protein: CASSTGVSNQPQHF. The CDR3 nucleotides are TGTGCCAGCAGCACAGGGGTCAGCAATCAGCCCCAGCATTTT.

This rearrangement joins TRBV11-2 to TRBJ2-4; 12 bases match TRBD1. Germline CDR1 is SGHAT and CDR2 is FQNNGV. The CDR3 is 13 amino acids. With 4 bases clipped from V and 12 bases from J, the junction kept 4 bases outside the gene matches. Written as DNA, the CDR3 is TGTGCCAGCAGCTCGGGACAGGGGGCGCGTCAGTACTTC. Translated: CASSSGQGARQYF.

This clone is a singleton in its sample. V is TRBV3-1 (or the pseudogene TRBV3-2) and J is TRBJ2-3; maybe TRBD1 (6 bases). Germline V gives CDR1 LGHDT, CDR2 YNNKEL (reference sequence). V dropped 5 bases and J dropped 3 bases, with 15 bases sitting between them. The CDR3 length is 15 residues. The CDR3: CASSSSQGPTDTQYF. The CDR3 region has the DNA TGTGCCAGCAGCTCAAGCCAGGGGCCGACAGATACGCAGTATTTT.

This clone was seen a handful of times. This chain uses TRBV29-1 with TRBJ1-1, with a tentative D call TRBD1 (5 bases). The germline gives CDR1 SQVTM, CDR2 ANQGSEA. CDR3 length: 10 amino acids. V gave up 5 bases and J gave up 5 bases, with 6 bases separating them. Written as DNA, the CDR3 is TGCAGCGTTTCAGGGACTGAAGCTTTCTTT. Protein product: CSVSGTEAFF.

The chain links TRBV29-1 to TRBJ2-2; D might be TRBD1 (6 bases). CDR1 and CDR2 (germline): SQVTM, ANQGSEA. The CDR3 has 13 amino acids. Trimming took 6 bases from V and 1 from J, leaving 9 bases between them. The CDR3 DNA is TGCAGCGTGGAGACAGGGAACACCGGGGAGCTGTTTTTT. The encoded protein is CSVETGNTGELFF.